A single sample is the source of the 14 T cell receptor beta chains below, sequenced in a study of blood T cell repertoires in COVID-19. TCRdb keeps only in-frame clones here, not all; method: immunoSEQ multiplex PCR. The sample comprises some 130,000 clones, around three quarters of which are singletons, and roughly 4.3% rests with the top ten. Sequencing input: peripheral blood. The receptors were gathered from a woman older than 75 with acute or convalescent COVID-19.

The V and J genes are TRBV6-1 and TRBJ2-3; the match to TRBD2 covers 11 bases. The V segment lost 1 base and the J segment 3 bases; nucleotides outside the gene matches: 15. The length of the CDR3 is 20 residues. Germline V lookup: CDR1 MNHNS, CDR2 SASEGT. CDR3 in amino acids: CASSEEEVAGGIKSTDTQYF. Written as DNA, the CDR3 is TGTGCCAGCAGTGAAGAGGAGGTAGCGGGAGGGATTAAATCGACAGATACGCAGTATTTT.

The chain joins TRBV10-3 to TRBJ2-1; 11 bases match TRBD1. The germline V gene has CDR1 ENHRY and CDR2 SYGVKD. Losses at the gene ends were 6 bases for V and 5 bases for J; bases not matched to a gene: 9. This CDR3 region has 16 residues. The CDR3 region is CAIRGEGTGGHNEQFF. CDR3 bases: TGTGCCATCAGGGGTGAAGGGACAGGGGGTCACAATGAGCAGTTCTTC.

This chain uses TRBV6-5 with TRBJ2-7, with 7 bases matching TRBD1. CDR1 MNHEY and CDR2 SVGAGI come from the germline V gene. The CDR3 loop spans 15 amino acids. V lost 2 bases to trimming and J lost 5 bases; unmatched junction nucleotides: 9. The DNA of the CDR3 is TGTGCCAGCAGTTACCAGGGACAGATAAGCGACGAGCAGTACTTC. Its protein product is CASSYQGQISDEQYF.

The chain carries TRBV5-8 and TRBJ1-4; 9 bases fit TRBD1. This CDR3 is built from 15 residues. From germline, CDR1 is SGHTS and CDR2 YDEGEE. Unmatched junction bases numbered 7, after V lost 5 bases and J lost 5 bases. CDR3 sequence: CASRQRDRANEKLFF. In nucleotides, the CDR3 is TGTGCCAGCAGACAAAGGGACAGGGCGAATGAAAAACTGTTTTTT.

J is TRBJ2-2 and V is TRBV18; possible D gene TRBD1, 5 bases. Trimming took off 4 bases at V and 6 bases at J, with 9 bases between the two ends. This CDR3 is built from 13 residues. Germline CDR1 KGHSH, CDR2 LQKENI. CDR3 nucleotides: TGTGCCAGCTCACACAGACAGCCCGGGGAGCTGTTTTTT. It encodes CASSHRQPGELFF. The full variable domain, in which reference TRBV18 and TRBJ2-2 provide the parts outside the CDR3, is NAGVMQNPRHLVRRRGQEARLRCSPMKGHSHVYWYRQLPEEGLKFMVYLQKENIIDESGMPKERFSAEFPKEGPSILRIQQVVRGDSAAYFCASSHRQPGELFFGEGSRLTVL.

Remarks on this clone: The junction and the germline gene differ at one end; a read error may be behind it. The CDR3 sequence: CASSVVSGGDTIYF. Written as DNA, the CDR3 is TGTGCCAGCAGCGTAGTGTCCGGTGGAGACACCATATATTTT. The rearrangement uses TRBV9 and TRBJ1-3; no definite D call. CDR3 length equals 14 residues. The germline V gene has CDR1 SGDLS and CDR2 YYNGEE.

V usage is TRBV2 and J usage is TRBJ2-2; D is possibly TRBD2 (5 bases). This CDR3 has 15 amino acids. Germline CDR1 reads SNHLY; CDR2 reads FYNNEI. V was pared by 8 bases and J by 6 bases, with 19 bases between. The CDR3 region has the DNA TGTGCCAGCGCCTCCGAAGGGAGTTCAGCCGGGGAGCTGTTTTTT. Protein: CASASEGSSAGELFF.

This rearrangement joins TRBV5-4 to TRBJ2-3, with 8 bases identical to TRBD2. The CDR3 spans 16 residues. The V and J ends lost 4 bases and 5 bases, in that order; junction bases with no gene match: 12. CDR1 and CDR2 from the germline V gene are SGHNT and YYREEE (reference sequence). DNA of the CDR3: TGTGCCAGCAGCCCACAGTTGGCGGGGGGAATAGATACGCAGTATTTT. Protein product: CASSPQLAGGIDTQYF. Filled out from reference TRBV5-4 and TRBJ2-3, the complete variable domain reads ETGVTQSPTHLIKTRGQQVTLRCSSQSGHNTVSWYQQALGQGPQFIFQYYREEENGRGNFPPRFSGLQFPNYSSELNVNALELDDSALYLCASSPQLAGGIDTQYFGPGTRLTVL.

The rearrangement uses TRBV6-2 or TRBV6-3 and TRBJ2-7; 7 positions match TRBD2. J lost 3 bases, V lost 4 bases, and 9 bases had no gene match. The CDR3 consists of 15 residues. The germline V gene has CDR1 MNHEY and CDR2 SVGEGT. The CDR3 DNA follows: TGTGCCAGCAGTTTACAGCGACTAGCCGACTACGAGCAGTACTTC. It is translated as CASSLQRLADYEQYF.

V gene TRBV27 combines with J gene TRBJ1-2, with D possibly matching TRBD1 (6 bases). Germline assignment: CDR1 MNHEY and CDR2 SMNVEV (reference sequence). The CDR3 has 14 residues. With 5 bases removed from V and 2 bases from J, the gap between germline ends came to 12 bases. In nucleotides, the CDR3 is TGTGCCAGCAGTCCTTCGGGGGGCAACTATGGCTACACCTTC. It yields the protein CASSPSGGNYGYTF.

The gene calls are TRBV7-2 and TRBJ1-4, with D perhaps matching TRBD1 (5 bases). The germline gives CDR1 SGHTA, CDR2 FQGNSA. Trimming pared 1 base from V and 5 bases from J, leaving 11 bases between. CDR3 size: 15 residues. CDR3 DNA sequence: TGTGCCAGCAGCTTAGAAGGCAGGGAAAATGAAAAACTGTTTTTT. This gives the protein CASSLEGRENEKLFF.

V and J are TRBV5-6 and TRBJ2-7, with 7 bases that match TRBD1. Germline V lookup: CDR1 SGHDT, CDR2 YYEEEE. The ends lost 2 bases at V and 4 bases at J; junction bases unmatched: 6. CDR3 length: 14 amino acids. The CDR3 here is CASSFSGTAYEQYF. CDR3 sequence (DNA): TGTGCCAGCAGCTTCTCCGGGACAGCATACGAGCAGTACTTC.

V is TRBV15 and J is TRBJ1-1; no definite D call. The CDR3 runs 13 residues. From germline, CDR1 is LNHNV and CDR2 YYDKDF (reference sequence). Between the trimmed V and J ends, which lost 2 bases and 4 bases, there was a span of 8 bases. This chain's CDR3 is CATSRPLFTEAFF. The CDR3 DNA sequence: TGTGCCACCAGCAGACCCCTTTTCACTGAAGCTTTCTTT.

The rearrangement uses TRBV11-2 and TRBJ2-4; D possibly corresponds to TRBD2 (6 bases). Germline lookup yields CDR1 SGHAT and CDR2 FQNNGV. CDR3 length: 15 residues. V was cut by 6 bases and J by 7 bases, with 19 bases left in between. The CDR3 nucleotides read TGTGCCAGCAGTACCCGGGGGACCGAGGGTAACATTCAGTACTTC. Amino acids: CASSTRGTEGNIQYF.